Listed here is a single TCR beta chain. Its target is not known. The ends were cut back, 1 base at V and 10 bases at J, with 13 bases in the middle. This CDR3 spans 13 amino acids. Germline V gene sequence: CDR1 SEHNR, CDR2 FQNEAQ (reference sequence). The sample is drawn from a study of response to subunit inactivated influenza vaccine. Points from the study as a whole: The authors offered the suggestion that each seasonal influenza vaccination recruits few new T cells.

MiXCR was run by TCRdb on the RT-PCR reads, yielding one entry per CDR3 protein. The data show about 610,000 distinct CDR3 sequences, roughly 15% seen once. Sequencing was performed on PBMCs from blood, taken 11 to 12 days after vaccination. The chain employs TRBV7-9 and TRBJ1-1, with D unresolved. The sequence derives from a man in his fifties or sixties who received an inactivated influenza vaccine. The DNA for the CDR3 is TGTGCCAGCAGCTTAGGGTCGGCTAAAGGAGCTTTCTTT. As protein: CASSLGSAKGAFF.